This T cell receptor (beta chain) was recovered during a study of blood T cell repertoires in COVID-19. The wider study: PBMCs, B-cell-depleted T cells, or T cells were the source of the cDNA or gDNA that made up the material.

Per the original methods: Estimation of nucleated cell counts was performed using reference gene primer amplification. Assay used: immunoSEQ multiplex PCR; TCRdb lists only in-frame clones, some missing. V and J calls and clone size are given by that table; D and trimming were obtained from the DNA. This sample has about 220,000 clones, with about 85% found just once. CDR1 is SGHDT and CDR2 is YYEEEE in the germline V gene. The CDR3 covers 15 residues. J was trimmed by 6 bases and V by 4 bases; bases with no gene match: 9. The sample consisted of peripheral blood. The chain has TRBV5-6 and TRBJ2-1, with 8 bases lining up with TRBD1. This TCR derives from a woman aged 45-65 years with COVID-19, enrolled during active disease. Written as DNA, the CDR3 is TGTGCCAGCAGCCTGGGGACAGGAGGGGGCAATGAGCAGTTCTTC. This sequence encodes CASSLGTGGGNEQFF.